This TCR beta chain was retrieved from a study of Graves' ophthalmopathy and Graves' hyperthyroidism (dated by TCRdb to 2016 to 2019). Describing the broader study: Peripheral blood was collected before any treatment was given, at the time of initial diagnosis. The study used signatures of the TCR beta repertoire to tell Graves' ophthalmopathy apart from Graves' hyperthyroidism and to predict which patients would progress to ophthalmopathy. In total, approximately 140 blood samples were TCR-sequenced: some 40 ophthalmopathy, roughly 80 hyperthyroidism and some 17 hyperthyroidism-to-ophthalmopathy patients. To explore V-J signatures distinguishing ophthalmopathy from hyperthyroidism, a discovery set of around 97 patients (fewer than 45 ophthalmopathy, some 55 stable hyperthyroidism) was enrolled. The independent validation cohort included 18 hyperthyroidism patients plus 17 patients who later progressed from hyperthyroidism to ophthalmopathy. In roughly six hyperthyroidism patients, T-cell repertoires of thyroid tissue and blood were compared. Following sample collection, hyperthyroidism patients were given methimazole at a starting dose of 30 mg daily, and ophthalmopathy patients were given high-dose intravenous methylprednisolone. Overall study results and their limits: In validation, the model predicted ophthalmopathy progression with about 70% sensitivity and 72.22% specificity; some twelve predicted patients were CT-confirmed with GO in a median of approximately six months. Among expanded thyroid clonotypes with frequency above 0.001, most also showed up in blood, which suggests that blood repertoires may reflect the thyroid immune response. No statistical method was used to set the sample size in advance, and the investigators knew which group each participant was assigned to. In cross-validation, the 13-signature model distinguished ophthalmopathy from stable hyperthyroidism with approximately 88% sensitivity and around 82% specificity, and in the test set the corresponding values were approximately 79% and 70%.

This clonotype has only a few counts. Its antigen is not yet known. No per-base quality is available; no much larger clone lies one base away. From the cysteine up to the phenylalanine, the CDR3 has a length of 15 residues. Of all the DNA, just the CDR3 is kept, 45 bases in frame from base 1. V loses 4 bases of germline sequence and J loses 1 base, and the interval between the two ends is 13 bases. According to the germline V gene (reference sequence), CDR1 reads MNHNY and CDR2 reads SVGAGI. TCR beta CDR3 regions were amplified from RNA transcripts for repertoire sequencing. A first-round RT-PCR used HTBI primers with the Qiagen OneStep RT-PCR kit, followed by a second-round multiplex PCR, size selection and purification. Libraries were sequenced on an Illumina HiSeq2000 using paired-end 100 bp reads. As for the original processing: SOAPnuke was used to process the reads, removing any read that contained adapters or uncalled bases, had a mean Phred below 15, or lacked an exact match to the constant primer or identifier. COPE v1.2.5 was used to merge high-quality paired reads. Unique nucleotide sequences were defined as clonotypes and aligned to IMGT TRB V, D and J references using MiTCR v1.1. Analysis was restricted to V-J combinations with a frequency above 0.0001, which covered roughly 99% of repertoires. For each V-J combination, a TCR clonal expansion and chaos score was defined as the ratio of F50 clonal expansion to chaos observed in the TCRdist matrix. Welch's t-statistics and random forest were used to reduce features to about a dozen V-J combinations, which were fed into a naive Bayes classifier. The Morisita-Horn index was used to measure how similar the thyroid and blood repertoires were. The raw public reads went through TCRdb reprocessing: fastp at Q25, MiXCR clone calling, in-frame beta chains kept. Rows are combined by CDR3 protein, so each entry shows the most common genes and DNA. TCRdb's processing, not the authors', yielded these V and J calls. The sample records hundreds of thousands of distinct CDR3 sequences, 40% of which are singletons. The top ten clonotypes cover approximately 43% of the sample.

Ophthalmopathy patients had moderately to severely active disease, Clinical Activity Score of at least 3, NOSPECS grade of at least 4, and disease duration under 3 months. Patients were excluded if they had other autoimmune diseases, uncontrolled infections, pregnancy or lactation. Clinical symptoms, serum thyroxine, TRAb, thyroid ultrasound and orbital computed tomography were used for diagnosis. Using Ficoll-Paque density gradient centrifugation, PBMCs were isolated from approximately 11 ml of fresh peripheral blood. Total RNA was extracted with Trizol reagent and quality-checked on an Agilent 2100 Bioanalyzer.

The chain uses TRBV6-6 and TRBJ1-1; TRBD1 is a possible D gene, resting on 5 matching bases. The sequence came from an adult man with Graves' ophthalmopathy. Sequencing was performed on peripheral blood. The CDR3 loop reads CASSSGDGRNTEAFF. In nucleotides, the sequence is TGTGCCAGCAGTTCCGGGGACGGAAGGAACACTGAAGCTTTCTTT.